The present T cell receptor (beta chain) was sequenced within a study of cytomegalovirus exposure and HLA in healthy donors. The PCR had 60 Vbeta and 13 Jbeta primers. Sequenced by immunoSEQ multiplex PCR; TCRdb stores in-frame clones only, minus some. Of 220,000 or so clones in the sample, approximately 80% were seen once. The CDR3 contains 12 residues. Germline assignment: CDR1 SQVTM and CDR2 ANQGSEA. Trimming removed 4 bases at V and 4 bases at J, with 11 bases between. The sequence was collected from a man aged 50 to 59 in good health and CMV-seronegative. This rearrangement joins TRBV29-1 to TRBJ2-7; tentatively, D is TRBD2 (5 bases). Sequenced: PBMCs. CDR3 amino acids: CSVGERAYEQYF. In nucleotides, the CDR3 is TGCAGCGTTGGAGAGAGGGCTTACGAGCAGTACTTC.